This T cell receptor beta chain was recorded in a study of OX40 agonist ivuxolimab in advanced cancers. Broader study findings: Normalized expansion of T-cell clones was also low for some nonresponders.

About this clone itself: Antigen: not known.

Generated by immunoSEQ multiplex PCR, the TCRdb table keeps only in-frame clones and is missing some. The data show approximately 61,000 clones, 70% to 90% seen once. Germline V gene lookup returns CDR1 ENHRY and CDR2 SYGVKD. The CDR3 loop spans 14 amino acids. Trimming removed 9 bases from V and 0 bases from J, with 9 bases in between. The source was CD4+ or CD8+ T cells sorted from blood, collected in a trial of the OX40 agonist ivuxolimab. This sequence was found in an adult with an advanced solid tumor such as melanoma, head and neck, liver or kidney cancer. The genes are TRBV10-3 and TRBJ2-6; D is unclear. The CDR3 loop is CAIARSSGANVLTF. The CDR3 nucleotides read TGTGCCATAGCCCGGTCCTCTGGGGCCAACGTCCTGACTTTC.